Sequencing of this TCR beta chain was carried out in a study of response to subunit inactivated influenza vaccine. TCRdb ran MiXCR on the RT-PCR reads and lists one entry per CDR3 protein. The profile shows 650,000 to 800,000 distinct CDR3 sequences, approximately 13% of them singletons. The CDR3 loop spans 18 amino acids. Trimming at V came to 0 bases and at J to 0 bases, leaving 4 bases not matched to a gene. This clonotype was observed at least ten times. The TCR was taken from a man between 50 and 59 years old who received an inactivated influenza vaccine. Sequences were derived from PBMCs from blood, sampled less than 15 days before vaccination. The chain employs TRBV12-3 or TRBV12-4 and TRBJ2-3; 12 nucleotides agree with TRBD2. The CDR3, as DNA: TGTGCCAGCAGTTTAGCAGCTAGCGGGGGGGCAAGCACAGATACGCAGTATTTT. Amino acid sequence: CASSLAASGGASTDTQYF.